This TCR beta chain was retrieved from a study of blood T cell repertoires in COVID-19. As for the study in general: The United States, Italy and Spain were the sources of the acute and convalescent COVID-19 samples.

In the authors' workflow: Amplification of reference gene primers was used by the study to estimate nucleated cell counts. Clones were read by immunoSEQ multiplex PCR, and TCRdb kept only the in-frame ones, dropping some. Clone size and V and J calls were adopted from that table, with D and trimming inferred from the DNA. The repertoire has 250,000 to 400,000 clones, around 90% of them found once; the top ten carry roughly 2.9%. Trimming removed 8 bases from V and 5 bases from J; junction bases left unmatched: 13. The germline gives CDR1 SQVTM, CDR2 ANQGSEA. The CDR3 totals 14 residues. This clone appeared a single time. Patients from Seattle were sampled longitudinally, starting during active infection.

The sample comprised peripheral blood. The clonotype originates from a young woman with COVID-19, enrolled during active disease. The rearrangement links TRBV29-1 to TRBJ2-5; 8 bases align to TRBD2. The CDR3 bases are TGCAGCTCACGGCTGGGACTAGTTGTGGAGACCCAGTACTTC. It encodes CSSRLGLVVETQYF.